A single sample gave rise to the 13 T cell receptor beta chains below, sequenced in a study of T-cell reconstitution after alpha-beta-depleted transplantation in children. It was with unique molecular identifiers that the TCRbeta library was prepared. TCRdb fed the PCR reads into MiXCR, producing one record per CDR3 protein. The data show around 360,000 distinct CDR3 sequences, 10% seen once. Sequencing used PBMCs from the stem cell graft donor, obtained from the stem cell graft. These receptors all stem from a human donor who donated a stem cell graft to a child with acute lymphoblastic leukemia.

The chain carries TRBV6-5 and TRBJ2-1; 7 bases are shared with TRBD1. Germline V lookup: CDR1 MNHEY, CDR2 SVGAGI. This CDR3 contains 16 residues. Losses at the gene ends were 4 bases for V and 5 bases for J; bases not matched to a gene: 11. The CDR3 DNA follows: TGTGCCAGCAGTTCCATCAGGGGGACCGGGCACAATGAGCAGTTCTTC. Translating gives CASSSIRGTGHNEQFF.

This clonotype was detected many times. The rearrangement joins TRBV7-2 to TRBJ2-1, with 8 positions matching TRBD2. Germline-derived CDR1 and CDR2 are SGHTA and FQGNSA. The CDR3 has 13 amino acids. Trimming took 5 bases from V and 9 from J; bases not matched to a gene: 6. The CDR3 DNA reads TGTGCCAGCAGCCAAGGCGGGAGGACTGAGCAGTTCTTC. The encoded protein is CASSQGGRTEQFF.

The rearrangement joins TRBV6-2 or TRBV6-3 to TRBJ2-1, with 14 bases that match TRBD2. CDR1 MNHEY and CDR2 SVGEGT come from the germline V gene. There are 20 residues in the CDR3. V lost 6 bases, J lost 1 base, and 14 bases stayed unmatched. The chain's CDR3 is CASSLYPGLAGVSSYNEQFF. The CDR3 coding sequence is TGTGCCAGCAGCCTTTACCCGGGACTAGCGGGAGTCTCGTCCTACAATGAGCAGTTCTTC.

V is TRBV7-2 and J is TRBJ1-6, with D hard to call. Germline CDR1 SGHTA, CDR2 FQGNSA. CDR3 length: 15 residues. Between the trimmed V and J ends, which lost 5 bases and 6 bases, there was a span of 14 bases. CDR3 nucleotide sequence: TGTGCCAGCAGCCGTCCTGCGGCTACTAATTCACCCCTCCACTTT. Translated: CASSRPAATNSPLHF.

V usage is TRBV6-1 and J usage is TRBJ1-1; D possibly corresponds to TRBD1 (5 bases). The CDR3 loop spans 13 amino acids. V was cut by 8 bases and J by 5 bases, with 15 bases left in between. From germline, CDR1 is MNHNS and CDR2 SASEGT. The CDR3 sequence is CASETTGGTEAFF. In DNA form, the CDR3 reads TGTGCCAGCGAAACCACCGGGGGGACTGAAGCTTTCTTT.

The rearrangement links TRBV12-3 or TRBV12-4 to TRBJ2-1; the match to TRBD2 covers 12 bases. The CDR3 runs 14 residues. After removal of 3 bases from V and 11 bases from J, the junction contained 5 bases not matched to a gene. CDR3 in amino acids: CASSLVTSGGQQFF. Here the CDR3 DNA reads TGTGCCAGCAGTTTGGTGACTAGCGGGGGCCAGCAGTTCTTC.

The sample holds a few counts of this clonotype. The chain carries TRBV12-3 or TRBV12-4 and TRBJ2-1, with a weak D call TRBD2 (6 bases). Trimming left V 3 bases short and J 0 bases short, with 9 bases between. This CDR3 contains 15 residues. CDR3: CASSFSGYSYNEQFF. CDR3 nucleotide sequence: TGTGCCAGCAGTTTTAGCGGATACTCCTACAATGAGCAGTTCTTC.

This clonotype has more than one count but fewer than ten. The CDR3 loop is CAYKGLREKLFF. In DNA, the CDR3 is TGTGCCTATAAAGGCTTACGGGAAAAACTGTTTTTT. V usage is TRBV5-3 and J usage is TRBJ1-4; no definite D call. TRBV5-3 is classed as an ORF, of uncertain function. The CDR3 has 12 amino acids. Between the trimmed V and J ends, which lost 10 bases and 8 bases, there was a span of 15 bases.

V gene TRBV4-1 combines with J gene TRBJ2-2; 10 positions match TRBD1. Unmatched junction bases numbered 3, after V lost 7 bases and J lost 1 base. Germline CDR1 and CDR2: MGHRA and YSYEKL. The CDR3 totals 15 residues. CDR3 loop: CASTWTGGNTGELFF. In nucleotides, the CDR3 is TGCGCCAGCACCTGGACAGGGGGGAACACCGGGGAGCTGTTTTTT.

Only a few counts were recorded for this clonotype. The chain has TRBV27 and TRBJ2-7; D may match TRBD1 or TRBD2 (5 bases each). V shed 5 bases and J shed 6 bases, with 17 bases lying between them. Germline V gives CDR1 MNHEY, CDR2 SMNVEV (reference sequence). This CDR3 has 14 amino acids. The CDR3 loop is CASSPGRNLGEQYF. In nucleotides, the CDR3 is TGTGCCAGCAGTCCGGGACGGAATTTGGGCGAGCAGTACTTC.

As concerns this clonotype: The final CDR3 position lacks the conserved phenylalanine or tryptophan, pointing to a likely read error. The rearrangement links TRBV7-9 to TRBJ1-2; no reliable D call. The V and J ends lost 5 bases and 8 bases respectively, with 12 bases between them. The CDR3 contains 12 residues. CDR1 is SEHNR, CDR2 FQNEAQ, per germline (reference sequence). CDR3 DNA: TGTGCCAGCAGCCCGCAGGACTCGGGCTACACCTAC. This sequence encodes CASSPQDSGYTY.

The V and J genes are TRBV5-6 and TRBJ2-7; D remains unclear. This CDR3 is built from 14 residues. Between the trimmed V and J ends, which lost 2 bases and 0 bases, there was a span of 9 bases. CDR1 is SGHDT and CDR2 is YYEEEE in the germline V gene. The CDR3 DNA reads TGTGCCAGCAGCTTCAAAGGGTTCTCCTACGAGCAGTACTTC. It is translated as CASSFKGFSYEQYF.

This clonotype was observed many times. The rearrangement joins TRBV4-3 to TRBJ1-2; D is possibly TRBD1 (5 bases). The CDR3 is made up of 14 amino acids. V was shortened by 2 bases and J by 8 bases, with 15 bases between the two germline ends. Germline V gives CDR1 LGHNA, CDR2 YSLEER. CDR3 region: CASSQISVGVGYTF. DNA of the CDR3: TGCGCCAGCAGCCAAATAAGCGTGGGGGTCGGCTACACCTTC.